Reported below is one T cell receptor (beta chain). Its cognate antigen is unknown. V was clipped by 6 bases and J by 2 bases, with 8 bases between them. The V gene's germline CDR1 is MNHNY and CDR2 SVGAGI (reference sequence). The CDR3 covers 13 residues. TCRdb's table, derived via immunoSEQ multiplex PCR, lists solely in-frame clones and lacks some. The data contain approximately 80,000 clones, roughly 95% of them seen just once; the ten biggest clones take up approximately 1.8%. The record originates from a study of T cell clonotyping in hematopoietic cell transplantation. Study background: Cytoreduction preceded collection of pretransplant recipient samples.

Whole-study results and caveats: Pathologically expanded recipient clonotypes increased progressively from day 30 to day 180 as diversity fell.

Time point given: recipient sample about 28 days before transplant, after cytoreduction. This clonotype was obtained from a woman aged 45-60 years with acute myeloid leukemia. Some clones in this sample may be carry-over from other donors' samples. The specimen was peripheral blood mononuclear cells, collected before stem cell transplant. The chain joins TRBV6-6 to TRBJ1-5; D might be TRBD1 (5 bases). The CDR3, as DNA: TGTGCCAGCAGGGGGGACGGCAATCAGCCCCAGCATTTT. It is translated as CASRGDGNQPQHF.